This TCR beta chain emerged from a study of T cells in Graves' hyperthyroidism and ophthalmopathy. Amplification targeted TCR beta CDR3 regions from RNA transcripts. HTBI primers drove first-round RT-PCR of the TCR CDR3. One entry per CDR3 protein, called by TCRdb with MiXCR from the multiplex PCR reads. In the table there are around 600,000 distinct CDR3 sequences, 15% to 17% of which are singletons. The CDR3 sequence is 15 residues long. The germline gives CDR1 MNHNS, CDR2 SASEGT. The V gene lost 5 bases and the J gene lost 5 bases, with 18 bases spanning the gap. This clonotype was observed at least ten times.

This clonotype was sampled from a woman aged 30 to 39 with Graves' hyperthyroidism. The sequenced material came from blood. The V and J genes are TRBV6-1 and TRBJ1-1; D not resolved. The CDR3 protein is CASSKGLSGQTEAFF. CDR3 DNA sequence: TGTGCCAGCAGTAAAGGTTTGTCAGGCCAAACTGAAGCTTTCTTT.